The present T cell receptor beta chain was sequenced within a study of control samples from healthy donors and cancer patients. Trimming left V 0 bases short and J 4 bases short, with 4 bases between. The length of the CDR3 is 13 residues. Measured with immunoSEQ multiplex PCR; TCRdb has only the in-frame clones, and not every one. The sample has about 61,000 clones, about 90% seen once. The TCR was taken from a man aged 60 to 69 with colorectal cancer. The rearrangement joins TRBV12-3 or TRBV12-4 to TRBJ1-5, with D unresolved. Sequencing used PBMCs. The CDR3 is CASSLAANQPQHF. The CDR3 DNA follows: TGTGCCAGCAGTTTAGCGGCTAATCAGCCCCAGCATTTT.